Below are 28 T cell receptor beta chains sequenced from a single sample in a study of CD8+ T cells in alopecia areata. As to treatment: oral pan-JAK inhibitor, 5-10 mg twice daily. Extraction and reverse transcription of RNA yielded cDNA as the sequencing template. TCRdb's table, derived via immunoSEQ multiplex PCR, lists solely in-frame clones and lacks some. The table records about 190,000 clones, more than 55% of them present only once. Specimen: CD4+ T cells sorted from blood, collected at week 4, from a patient treated with tofacitinib. The receptors were gathered from a human donor with alopecia areata.

V usage is TRBV4-3 and J usage is TRBJ1-2; 8 nucleotides line up with TRBD1. Germline loops: CDR1 LGHNA, CDR2 YSLEER. The length of the CDR3 is 15 residues. With V trimmed by 5 bases and J by 4 bases, 9 bases remained unmatched. The CDR3 sequence is CASSATDRVRYGYTF. CDR3 nucleotides: TGCGCCAGCAGCGCCACGGACAGGGTTCGCTATGGCTACACCTTC.

The chain uses TRBV30 and TRBJ1-2; 10 nucleotides align to TRBD1. J lost 8 bases, V lost 2 bases, and 5 bases had no gene match. Germline values: CDR1 GTSNPN, CDR2 SVGIG (reference sequence). The CDR3 sequence is 13 residues long. The CDR3 loop reads CAWSPDRGIGYTF. In DNA, the CDR3 is TGTGCCTGGAGTCCGGACAGGGGGATCGGCTACACCTTC.

The rearrangement uses TRBV29-1 and TRBJ1-5; no firm D call. The CDR3 has 13 residues. V was trimmed by 6 bases and J by 0 bases, leaving 9 bases between them. CDR1 is SQVTM, CDR2 ANQGSEA, per germline. The CDR3 nucleotides are TGCAGCGTGACCGACACTAGCAATCAGCCCCAGCATTTT. Translating gives CSVTDTSNQPQHF.

A few counts support this clone. The J gene is TRBJ1-2, the V gene TRBV30; D is uncertain. Germline-derived CDR1 and CDR2 are GTSNPN and SVGIG (reference sequence). This CDR3 contains 11 residues. Trimming left V 2 bases short and J 7 bases short, with 8 bases between. The CDR3 region has the DNA TGTGCCTGGAGTCGGTTTTTTGGCTACACCTTC. As protein: CAWSRFFGYTF.

The chain is built from TRBV25-1 and TRBJ2-7, with a possible D match to TRBD2 (6 bases). CDR1 MGHDK and CDR2 SYGVNS come from the germline V gene. There are 14 residues in the CDR3. V lost 3 bases, J lost 6 bases, and 15 bases lay in between. The CDR3, as DNA: TGTGCCAGCAGTGAGAGGCTAGGCGGGGTCGAGCAGTACTTC. Amino acid sequence: CASSERLGGVEQYF.

The chain joins TRBV28 to TRBJ2-2; D gene uncertain. The CDR3 consists of 13 residues. V was pared by 7 bases and J by 4 bases, with 10 bases between. Germline V gene data show CDR1 as MDHEN and CDR2 as SYDVKM. As DNA, the CDR3 is TGTGCCAGCAAGGAGTCGAGCACCGGGGAGCTGTTTTTT. This encodes CASKESSTGELFF.

The J gene is TRBJ2-7, the V gene TRBV7-2; D is undetermined. In germline, CDR1 is SGHTA, CDR2 FQGNSA. V lost 1 base and J 2 bases, leaving 9 bases between the germline ends. The CDR3 runs 14 residues. The CDR3 bases are TGTGCCAGCAGCTTAGAAGGCGGAACCTACGAGCAGTACTTC. Encoded protein: CASSLEGGTYEQYF.

The rearrangement joins TRBV25-1 to TRBJ2-5; TRBD1 aligns across 11 bases. Germline trimming cut 6 bases from V and 2 bases from J; bases unmatched to any gene: 8. The CDR3 length is 16 residues. CDR1 and CDR2 (germline): MGHDK, SYGVNS. CDR3 in amino acids: CASRRWGTGGQETQYF. CDR3 coding DNA: TGTGCCAGCAGGCGTTGGGGGACAGGGGGTCAAGAGACCCAGTACTTC.

The rearrangement links TRBV29-1 to TRBJ2-3; no reliable D call. The V end lost 3 bases, the J end lost 1 base, and 11 bases lay between the germline ends. CDR1 SQVTM and CDR2 ANQGSEA come from the germline V gene. The CDR3 has 14 residues. CDR3 in amino acids: CSVDGLHGTDTQYF. As DNA, the CDR3 is TGCAGCGTTGATGGGCTACATGGCACAGATACGCAGTATTTT.

The V call is TRBV19, the J call TRBJ1-1, with 9 nucleotides matching TRBD1. The V gene end was trimmed by 7 bases and the J gene end by 8 bases; junction bases not matched to a gene: 5. Looked up from germline, CDR1 is LNHDA and CDR2 is SQIVND (reference sequence). This CDR3 comprises 12 residues. CDR3 nucleotide sequence: TGTGCCAGTACCTGGGGACAGGGCGAAGCTTTCTTT. Amino acids: CASTWGQGEAFF.

V gene TRBV28 combines with J gene TRBJ2-7; TRBD2 might be the D (7 bases). The CDR3 spans 14 residues. The V end lost 1 base, the J end lost 7 bases, and 14 bases lay between the germline ends. Germline CDR1 MDHEN, CDR2 SYDVKM. CDR3 sequence: CASSLYRGAGEQYF. The CDR3 DNA reads TGTGCCAGCAGTTTATATCGGGGGGCTGGGGAGCAGTACTTC.

This sequence joins TRBV7-9 and TRBJ2-6; D not resolved. The CDR3 totals 15 residues. Germline V lookup: CDR1 SEHNR, CDR2 FQNEAQ (reference sequence). V shed 5 bases and J shed 0 bases, with 8 bases lying between them. The CDR3 loop is CASSPPSSGANVLTF. In nucleotides, the CDR3 is TGTGCCAGCAGCCCCCCCTCCTCTGGGGCCAACGTCCTGACTTTC.

A word on this clone: Other DNA sequences of this sample code for an identical CDR3. This rearrangement joins TRBV28 to TRBJ2-7, with D unclear. This CDR3 spans 12 amino acids. Trimming removed 2 bases at V and 0 bases at J, with 2 bases between. Per the germline V gene, CDR1 is MDHEN and CDR2 is SYDVKM. CDR3 nucleotide sequence: TGTGCCAGCAGTTTAACCTCCTACGAGCAGTACTTC. It yields the protein CASSLTSYEQYF.

The chain has TRBV30 and TRBJ2-1, with 11 bases lining up with TRBD2. Germline CDR1 is GTSNPN and CDR2 is SVGIG (reference sequence). The CDR3 runs to 14 residues. V gave up 5 bases and J gave up 4 bases; unmatched junction bases: 4. CDR3 coding DNA: TGTGCCTGGGAAGGGACTAGCGGTTACAATGAGCAGTTCTTC. Residues: CAWEGTSGYNEQFF.

The V and J genes are TRBV5-1 and TRBJ1-1, with D tentatively TRBD1 (6 bases). The CDR3 has 13 residues. V lost 4 bases to trimming and J lost 4 bases, with 11 bases between them. The germline V gene has CDR1 SGHRS and CDR2 YFSETQ. The CDR3: CASSIGGGTEAFF. Here the CDR3 DNA reads TGCGCCAGCAGCATAGGAGGGGGCACTGAAGCTTTCTTT.

This chain links TRBV29-1 with TRBJ2-6; 7 bases align to TRBD1. After removal of 6 bases from V and 0 bases from J, the junction contained 5 bases not matched to a gene. Germline-derived CDR1 and CDR2 are SQVTM and ANQGSEA. The CDR3 length is 15 residues. The CDR3 loop is CSVRQGSSGANVLTF. CDR3 DNA sequence: TGCAGCGTACGACAGGGTAGCTCTGGGGCCAACGTCCTGACTTTC.

The chain carries TRBV4-3 and TRBJ2-5, with unresolved D. The J call may not be correct, given that the DNA end is closer to TRBJ2-7. The CDR3 length is 15 residues. In germline, CDR1 is LGHNA, CDR2 YSLEER. DNA of the CDR3: TGCGCCAGCAGCCAAGAACCCTTACGGCCCCACGAGCAGTACTTC. Translating it yields CASSQEPLRPHEQYF.

A few counts support this clone. This chain's CDR3 is CASSQGPGNTEAFF. CDR3 sequence (DNA): TGTGCCAGCAGCCAGGGGCCTGGGAACACTGAAGCTTTCTTT. The chain is built from TRBV2 and TRBJ1-1, with TRBD1 as a possible D gene (6 bases). Trimming pared 6 bases from V and 1 base from J, leaving 12 bases between. Per the germline V gene, CDR1 is SNHLY and CDR2 is FYNNEI. There are 14 residues in the CDR3.

CDR3 sequence: CSVEERTGKEKLFF. The CDR3 DNA reads as TGCAGCGTTGAAGAGAGGACAGGGAAGGAAAAACTGTTTTTT. V gene TRBV29-1 combines with J gene TRBJ1-4; 8 bases line up with TRBD1. The CDR3 has 14 residues. V lost 0 bases, J lost 8 bases, and 5 bases stayed unmatched. The V gene's germline CDR1 is SQVTM and CDR2 ANQGSEA.

This clone was seen a handful of times. This chain links TRBV7-9 with TRBJ2-4; D call uncertain. This CDR3 is 15 amino acids long. Trimming removed 5 bases at V and 0 bases at J, with 11 bases between. Germline CDR1 is SEHNR and CDR2 is FQNEAQ (reference sequence). The CDR3 bases are TGTGCCAGCAGCACCAGACGGTCAGCCAAAAACATTCAGTACTTC. It yields the protein CASSTRRSAKNIQYF.

This clone was seen more than once but under ten times. This rearrangement joins TRBV5-1 to TRBJ2-5; 11 positions agree with TRBD2. Germline V gene sequence: CDR1 SGHRS, CDR2 YFSETQ. The CDR3 runs to 16 residues. Trimming took 7 bases from V and 6 from J; bases not matched to a gene: 14. CDR3 amino acids: CASAPGTSGSLKTQYF. Written as DNA, the CDR3 is TGCGCCAGCGCCCCCGGGACTAGCGGCTCCTTGAAGACCCAGTACTTC.

The V call is TRBV10-3, the J call TRBJ2-2; 9 bases align to TRBD2. V gave up 7 bases and J gave up 5 bases; unmatched junction bases: 8. CDR1 and CDR2 from the germline V gene are ENHRY and SYGVKD. CDR3 length: 15 residues. CDR3 loop: CAITSTSGETGELFF. The CDR3 region has the DNA TGTGCCATCACTTCGACTAGCGGTGAGACCGGGGAGCTGTTTTTT.

V gene TRBV5-1 combines with J gene TRBJ2-1; 9 bases match TRBD2. Germline loops: CDR1 SGHRS, CDR2 YFSETQ. V lost 4 bases and J lost 4; bases outside the gene matches: 9. This CDR3 is 16 amino acids long. This CDR3 is CASSPGVAGVYNEQFF. DNA of the CDR3: TGCGCCAGCAGCCCCGGGGTAGCGGGGGTTTACAATGAGCAGTTCTTC.

The CDR3 DNA reads as TGCAGCGTTGTAGCGGGAGGTGTCAAAAACATTCAGTACTTC. Protein product: CSVVAGGVKNIQYF. The chain recombines TRBV29-1 with TRBJ2-4, with 10 positions matching TRBD2. The length of the CDR3 is 14 residues. Germline values: CDR1 SQVTM, CDR2 ANQGSEA. V was clipped by 4 bases and J by 3 bases; unmatched bases: 3.

V gene TRBV6-1 combines with J gene TRBJ2-5, with 8 positions matching TRBD1. J was trimmed by 4 bases and V by 6 bases; bases with no gene match: 4. The CDR3 is 13 residues long. Germline CDR1 reads MNHNS; CDR2 reads SASEGT. The chain's CDR3 is CASSGQGGETQYF. CDR3 bases: TGTGCCAGCAGCGGACAGGGAGGAGAGACCCAGTACTTC.

This chain links TRBV18 with TRBJ2-5; perhaps TRBD1 as D (6 bases). Germline loops: CDR1 KGHSH, CDR2 LQKENI. This CDR3 contains 14 residues. Trimming removed 0 bases from V and 7 bases from J, with 12 bases in between. This chain's CDR3 is CASSPPYRDGTQYF. In DNA, the CDR3 is TGTGCCAGCTCACCACCGTACAGGGATGGGACCCAGTACTTC. The full variable domain, in which reference TRBV18 and TRBJ2-5 provide the parts outside the CDR3, is NAGVMQNPRHLVRRRGQEARLRCSPMKGHSHVYWYRQLPEEGLKFMVYLQKENIIDESGMPKERFSAEFPKEGPSILRIQQVVRGDSAAYFCASSPPYRDGTQYFGPGTRLLVL.

V gene TRBV30 combines with J gene TRBJ2-6; D might be TRBD2 (5 bases). Trimming left V 2 bases short and J 0 bases short, with 11 bases between. The germline V gene has CDR1 GTSNPN and CDR2 SVGIG (reference sequence). This CDR3 has 16 amino acids. The CDR3 region has the DNA TGTGCCTGGAGTAGGCTTACTAGCTCTGGGGCCAACGTCCTGACTTTC. It translates to CAWSRLTSSGANVLTF.

The chain employs TRBV9 and TRBJ2-5, with 7 nucleotides matching TRBD2. The CDR3 has 16 residues. CDR1 and CDR2 (germline): SGDLS, YYNGEE. Germline trimming cut 0 bases from V and 5 bases from J; bases unmatched to any gene: 10. The DNA for the CDR3 is TGTGCCAGCAGCGTAGGGGTAGCGGGCAGCGGGGAGACCCAGTACTTC. This sequence encodes CASSVGVAGSGETQYF. Full variable domain (rest looked up from reference TRBV9 and TRBJ2-5): DSGVTQTPKHLITATGQRVTLRCSPRSGDLSVYWYQQSLDQGLQFLIQYYNGEERAKGNILERFSAQQFPDLHSELNLSSLELGDSALYFCASSVGVAGSGETQYFGPGTRLLVL.